Following are 5 T cell receptor beta chains from one sample sequenced in a study of blood T cell repertoires in COVID-19 (dated by TCRdb to about 2020). Libraries came from the immunoSEQ multiplex PCR assay. The table was pulled from immuneACCESS by TCRdb, which kept in-frame rearrangements only. Such tables lose some clones; where checked, under half of the loss comes from unresolved V genes, and the rest has no known cause. Here the sample has 25,000 to 30,000 clones; roughly 79% occur a single time. Clones ranked in the top ten supply 40% of the sample. Source material: peripheral blood. The receptors shown here come from a man in his 70s with acute or convalescent COVID-19.

The rearrangement joins TRBV19 to TRBJ1-2, with D maybe TRBD1 (6 bases). The CDR3 runs 12 residues. The V end was cut by 9 bases, the J end by 8 bases, with 16 bases between. Germline-derived CDR1 and CDR2 are LNHDA and SQIVND (reference sequence). In DNA, the CDR3 is TGTGCCAGCCGGGACACGCTGTGGGGCTACACCTTC. As protein: CASRDTLWGYTF.

The chain is built from TRBV10-3 and TRBJ1-6, with D tentatively TRBD1 (6 bases). The V and J ends lost 9 bases and 8 bases respectively, with 14 bases between them. This CDR3 region has 13 residues. Looked up from germline, CDR1 is ENHRY and CDR2 is SYGVKD. The DNA for the CDR3 is TGTGCCATTAACCTGGGGGCTGATTCACCCCTCCACTTT. This encodes CAINLGADSPLHF.

V and J are TRBV14 and TRBJ2-1, with D possibly TRBD2 on 5 matching bases. The V gene lost 4 bases and the J gene lost 8 bases, with 9 bases spanning the gap. The CDR3 spans 12 residues. Germline values: CDR1 SGHDN, CDR2 FVKESK. In DNA, the CDR3 is TGTGCCAGCAGCCGCACGGGGTATGAGCAGTTCTTC. Its protein product is CASSRTGYEQFF.

This clone was observed a few times. The V call is TRBV7-2, the J call TRBJ2-2, with TRBD1 as a possible D gene (5 bases). The V gene's germline CDR1 is SGHTA and CDR2 FQGNSA. Trimming removed 1 base from V and 7 bases from J, with 10 bases in between. The CDR3 extends over 14 amino acids. DNA for the CDR3: TGTGCCAGCAGCTTAGGGCTAGGGGACGGGGAGCTGTTTTTT. Translated, it gives CASSLGLGDGELFF.

V and J are TRBV18 and TRBJ2-5; no firm D call. This CDR3 contains 13 residues. The germline V and J ends were trimmed by 7 bases and 2 bases, with 11 bases remaining between them. CDR1 KGHSH and CDR2 LQKENI come from the germline V gene. As DNA, the CDR3 is TGTGCCAGCTGCCCAGATTTGCAAGAGACCCAGTACTTC. It specifies CASCPDLQETQYF. Supplemented by reference TRBV18 and TRBJ2-5, the full variable domain reads NAGVMQNPRHLVRRRGQEARLRCSPMKGHSHVYWYRQLPEEGLKFMVYLQKENIIDESGMPKERFSAEFPKEGPSILRIQQVVRGDSAAYFCASCPDLQETQYFGPGTRLLVL.